Shown below are 32 T cell receptor beta chains from a single sample sequenced in a study of regulatory dendritic cells for organ transplantation. The table came from immunoSEQ multiplex PCR; TCRdb's copy has only in-frame clones and leaves some out. The table lists some 12,000 clones, 75% to 85% of them singletons. These TCRs are of unknown antigen specificity. Sorted subsets were CFSE-labeled and cultured four to six days with allogeneic dendritic cells. The sequenced sample was naive CD8+ T cells from blood cultured with regulatory dendritic cells. Subset here: CD45RA+ naive T cells. The receptors were gathered from a human donor in good health.

The chain uses TRBV7-2 and TRBJ1-6; 7 bases agree with TRBD1. The V and J ends lost 1 base and 0 bases, in that order; junction bases with no gene match: 6. The CDR3 covers 18 residues. The germline gives CDR1 SGHTA, CDR2 FQGNSA. CDR3 coding DNA: TGTGCCAGCAGCTTAGACCAGGGGGGAAGCTCCTATAATTCACCCCTCCACTTT. This sequence encodes CASSLDQGGSSYNSPLHF.

The chain uses TRBV9 and TRBJ2-2; the D gene is possibly TRBD1 (5 bases). The CDR3 loop spans 15 amino acids. V lost 0 bases to trimming and J lost 4 bases, with 10 bases between them. Germline CDR1 and CDR2: SGDLS and YYNGEE. In DNA form, the CDR3 reads TGTGCCAGCAGCGTAGGGCAGGGCCTCACCGGGGAGCTGTTTTTT. This translates into CASSVGQGLTGELFF.

V usage is TRBV7-8 and J usage is TRBJ2-7; D is undetermined. Germline assignment: CDR1 SGHVS and CDR2 FQNEAQ. The CDR3 length is 14 residues. V was cut by 1 base and J by 2 bases, with 9 bases left in between. CDR3 residues: CASSLGRITYEQYF. The CDR3 nucleotides are TGTGCCAGCAGCTTAGGCAGGATTACCTACGAGCAGTACTTC. Filled out from reference TRBV7-8 and TRBJ2-7, the complete variable domain reads GAGVSQSPRYKVAKRGQDVALRCDPISGHVSLFWYQQALGQGPEFLTYFQNEAQLDKSGLPSDRFFAERPEGSVSTLKIQRTQQEDSAVYLCASSLGRITYEQYFGPGTRLTVT.

CDR3 sequence (DNA): TGTGCCAGCAGCCTAGACAGGGCTTCTGGAAACACCATATATTTT. Protein product: CASSLDRASGNTIYF. This chain uses TRBV7-2 with TRBJ1-3; 7 bases align to TRBD1. CDR3 length: 15 amino acids. Trimming at V came to 5 bases and at J to 1 base, leaving 5 bases not matched to a gene. Germline values: CDR1 SGHTA, CDR2 FQGNSA. The complete variable domain, with remaining parts taken from reference TRBV7-2 and TRBJ1-3, reads GAGVSQSPSNKVTEKGKDVELRCDPISGHTALYWYRQSLGQGLEFLIYFQGNSAPDKSGLPSDRFSAERTGGSVSTLTIQRTQQEDSAVYLCASSLDRASGNTIYFGEGSWLTVV.

This chain joins TRBV6-5 and TRBJ2-2; 9 bases line up with TRBD1. The V gene end was trimmed by 6 bases and the J gene end by 4 bases; junction bases not matched to a gene: 6. Germline assignment: CDR1 MNHEY and CDR2 SVGAGI. CDR3 length equals 15 residues. The CDR3 region is CASSLGQGSTGELFF. The CDR3 DNA sequence: TGTGCCAGCAGCTTGGGACAGGGAAGCACCGGGGAGCTGTTTTTT.

The chain is built from TRBV5-6 and TRBJ2-2, with a possible D match to TRBD1 (5 bases). Trimming pared 4 bases from V and 6 bases from J, leaving 16 bases between. The CDR3 consists of 15 residues. Germline V CDR1 and CDR2: SGHDT, YYEEEE. CDR3 residues: CASSPARALAGELFF. The CDR3 nucleotides read TGTGCCAGCAGCCCGGCCAGGGCATTAGCCGGGGAGCTGTTTTTT.

This chain uses TRBV5-4 with TRBJ1-1; 8 nucleotides agree with TRBD1. V shed 3 bases and J 4 bases; nucleotides not matched to a gene: 8. This CDR3 has 15 residues. CDR1 and CDR2 from the germline V gene are SGHNT and YYREEE (reference sequence). The CDR3 DNA is TGTGCCAGCAGCTCAGGACAGGGTAAAGGCACTGAAGCTTTCTTT. The encoded protein is CASSSGQGKGTEAFF.

This rearrangement joins TRBV7-9 to TRBJ2-2, with a possible D match to TRBD2 (6 bases). The CDR3 is 14 residues long. Trimming cost V 10 bases and J 0 bases, with 12 bases left between them. CDR1 and CDR2 from the germline V gene are SEHNR and FQNEAQ (reference sequence). The chain's CDR3 is CATWASANTGELFF. CDR3 coding DNA: TGTGCCACCTGGGCTAGCGCGAACACCGGGGAGCTGTTTTTT.

The chain joins TRBV4-1 to TRBJ2-7, with a tentative D call TRBD1 (5 bases). Looked up from germline, CDR1 is MGHRA and CDR2 is YSYEKL. Trimming shortened V by 4 bases and J by 0 bases, and 19 bases separated the two germline ends. The CDR3 sequence is 17 residues long. CDR3 region: CASSLGWGQVSSYEQYF. CDR3 coding DNA: TGCGCCAGCAGCCTCGGGTGGGGCCAGGTGAGCTCCTACGAGCAGTACTTC.

The CDR3 spells CATSGGLAGEDNEQFF. CDR3 coding DNA: TGTGCCACCAGCGGGGGACTAGCGGGGGAAGACAATGAGCAGTTCTTC. This chain uses TRBV15 with TRBJ2-1; 14 positions match TRBD2. The V and J ends lost 5 bases and 5 bases, in that order; junction bases with no gene match: 5. This CDR3 spans 16 amino acids. The germline gives CDR1 LNHNV, CDR2 YYDKDF (reference sequence).

V gene TRBV2 combines with J gene TRBJ1-5, with D hard to call. Between the trimmed V and J ends, which lost 3 bases and 5 bases, there was a span of 8 bases. This CDR3 comprises 13 residues. Germline values: CDR1 SNHLY, CDR2 FYNNEI. Here the CDR3 reads CASSDGGDQPQHF. CDR3 bases: TGTGCCAGCAGTGATGGCGGGGATCAGCCCCAGCATTTT. The complete variable domain, with remaining parts taken from reference TRBV2 and TRBJ1-5, reads EPEVTQTPSHQVTQMGQEVILRCVPISNHLYFYWYRQILGQKVEFLVSFYNNEISEKSEIFDDQFSVERPDGSNFTLKIRSTKLEDSAMYFCASSDGGDQPQHFGDGTRLSIL.

The chain links TRBV6-5 to TRBJ1-5; D gene unclear. The CDR3 covers 15 residues. Germline lookup yields CDR1 MNHEY and CDR2 SVGAGI. The V gene lost 2 bases and the J gene lost 3 bases, with 11 bases spanning the gap. The CDR3 DNA reads TGTGCCAGCAGTTACACGGCAGGCCCCAATCAGCCCCAGCATTTT. This gives the protein CASSYTAGPNQPQHF.

The chain links TRBV2 to TRBJ2-1; D is uncertain. The CDR3 runs 15 residues. Trimming removed 7 bases at V and 0 bases at J, with 13 bases between. Germline-derived CDR1 and CDR2 are SNHLY and FYNNEI. The CDR3 here is CASIQEPSSYNEQFF. CDR3 in DNA: TGTGCCAGCATTCAAGAACCGAGCTCCTACAATGAGCAGTTCTTC.

This clone was observed once. The V gene is TRBV27, the J gene TRBJ2-3; D perhaps matches TRBD2 (6 bases). Trimming took off 10 bases at V and 6 bases at J, with 23 bases between the two ends. CDR1 is MNHEY and CDR2 is SMNVEV in the germline V gene (reference sequence). This CDR3 spans 15 amino acids. CDR3 bases: TGTGCCACCCACGGAGGGTTAATCGGTCGCGATACGCAGTATTTT. This gives the protein CATHGGLIGRDTQYF.

The chain combines TRBV9 with TRBJ1-4; 7 bases are shared with TRBD1. The germline gives CDR1 SGDLS, CDR2 YYNGEE. With V trimmed by 3 bases and J by 8 bases, 7 bases remained unmatched. This CDR3 has 14 amino acids. This chain's CDR3 is CASSETGSGEKLFF. The DNA for the CDR3 is TGTGCCAGCAGCGAGACAGGGTCGGGGGAAAAACTGTTTTTT. Based on the CDR3 plus reference TRBV9 and TRBJ1-4, the full variable domain is DSGVTQTPKHLITATGQRVTLRCSPRSGDLSVYWYQQSLDQGLQFLIQYYNGEERAKGNILERFSAQQFPDLHSELNLSSLELGDSALYFCASSETGSGEKLFFGSGTQLSVL.

J is TRBJ2-2 and V is TRBV4-2, with 8 bases fitting TRBD1. CDR3 length: 15 residues. Losses at the gene ends were 0 bases for V and 5 bases for J; bases not matched to a gene: 2. Germline V gene sequence: CDR1 LGHNA, CDR2 YNFKEQ. CDR3 sequence: CASSQEDRETGELFF. CDR3 DNA sequence: TGTGCCAGCAGCCAAGAGGACAGGGAGACCGGGGAGCTGTTTTTT.

The chain links TRBV13 to TRBJ1-6; 9 bases map to TRBD1. This CDR3 comprises 16 residues. Germline CDR1 PRHDT, CDR2 FYEKMQ (reference sequence). V lost 5 bases to trimming and J lost 5 bases; unmatched junction nucleotides: 7. CDR3 in DNA: TGTGCCAGCAGCGGACCGGACAGGGGTAATAATTCACCCCTCCACTTT. This gives the protein CASSGPDRGNNSPLHF.

The chain combines TRBV4-1 with TRBJ1-1, with 10 bases identical to TRBD1. The V and J ends lost 2 bases and 5 bases, in that order; junction bases with no gene match: 5. CDR3 length: 15 residues. Per the germline V gene, CDR1 is MGHRA and CDR2 is YSYEKL. The CDR3 coding sequence is TGCGCCAGCAGCCAAAGACAGGGGGCGGATACTGAAGCTTTCTTT. It encodes CASSQRQGADTEAFF.

The chain recombines TRBV5-1 with TRBJ2-7; D might be TRBD2 (7 bases). This CDR3 comprises 15 residues. The V gene's germline CDR1 is SGHRS and CDR2 YFSETQ. Deletions cut 0 bases from V and 3 bases from J, with 13 bases between. The CDR3 reads CASSLAEGGGYEQYF. CDR3 in DNA: TGCGCCAGCAGCTTGGCCGAGGGAGGGGGCTACGAGCAGTACTTC.

This clone was seen once. The genes are TRBV9 and TRBJ2-2; TRBD2 matches at 13 bases. CDR3 length: 19 residues. Looked up from germline, CDR1 is SGDLS and CDR2 is YYNGEE. Unmatched junction bases numbered 13, after V lost 4 bases and J lost 4 bases. The CDR3 region is CASSHPRRLAGGSTGELFF. Written as DNA, the CDR3 is TGTGCCAGCAGCCACCCTAGGCGACTAGCGGGGGGATCCACCGGGGAGCTGTTTTTT.

The CDR3 is CASSQEWGLAYEQYF. CDR3 DNA sequence: TGTGCCAGCAGCCAAGAATGGGGGCTCGCCTACGAGCAGTACTTC. V and J are TRBV5-5 and TRBJ2-7, with D perhaps matching TRBD1 (6 bases). This CDR3 has 15 residues. Germline V gives CDR1 SGHKS, CDR2 YYEKEE (reference sequence). Trimming pared 4 bases from V and 2 bases from J, leaving 16 bases between.

This sequence joins TRBV4-2 and TRBJ2-2; possible D gene TRBD1, 5 bases. CDR3 length: 20 amino acids. The germline V gene has CDR1 LGHNA and CDR2 YNFKEQ. Trimming took off 2 bases at V and 0 bases at J, with 22 bases between the two ends. The CDR3: CASSQPHPLQGPSNTGELFF. The CDR3, as DNA: TGTGCCAGCAGCCAACCTCACCCCCTGCAGGGTCCGTCGAACACCGGGGAGCTGTTTTTT.

J is TRBJ2-5 and V is TRBV20-1; D possibly corresponds to TRBD1 (6 bases). The CDR3 is 11 residues long. The germline CDR1 and CDR2 sequences are DFQATT and SNEGSKA (reference sequence). The ends were cut back, 5 bases at V and 5 bases at J, with 9 bases in the middle. The CDR3 here is CSAQRGETQYF. Here the CDR3 DNA reads TGCAGTGCTCAGAGGGGGGAGACCCAGTACTTC.

In this sample, this clone turned up once. The V call is TRBV29-1, the J call TRBJ1-2; the D is unclear. Trimming left V 0 bases short and J 2 bases short, with 13 bases between. CDR3 size: 15 residues. CDR1 is SQVTM and CDR2 is ANQGSEA in the germline V gene. The CDR3 DNA reads TGCAGCGTTGAAGATCTTACTGGAGGCAACTATGGCTACACCTTC. Translation: CSVEDLTGGNYGYTF.

This clone has just a few counts. This chain connects TRBV11-2 to TRBJ1-4, with TRBD1 as a possible D gene (5 bases). Per germline, CDR1 SGHAT and CDR2 FQNNGV. V lost 5 bases to trimming and J lost 8 bases, with 21 bases between them. CDR3 size: 16 residues. The CDR3 DNA reads as TGTGCCAGCAGCACCCCCGGAGGAGGGGTAAGGGAAAAACTGTTTTTT. It translates to CASSTPGGGVREKLFF.

The rearrangement links TRBV1 to TRBJ2-2; TRBD1 was called by the table and not checked on the DNA. TRBV1 is annotated as a pseudogene. The CDR3 length is 19 residues. For the CDR3, the DNA is TGCACCAGCAGCCAAGATCAGGAAGGGGGAGCAGGGGCAACCGGGGAGCTGTTTTTT. The encoded protein is CTSSQDQEGGAGATGELFF.

A note on this clone: The junction shows a germline mismatch at one end, possibly a read error. This chain uses TRBV4-1 with TRBJ2-7, with D maybe TRBD1 (6 bases). Germline V CDR1 and CDR2: MGHRA, YSYEKL. The CDR3 runs 15 residues. The CDR3 protein is CASSQEWGLAYEQYF. DNA for the CDR3: TGTGCCAGCAGCCAAGAATGGGGGCTCGCCTACGAGCAGTACTTC.

The V call is TRBV5-4, the J call TRBJ2-7; 8 bases align to TRBD2. V was pared by 4 bases and J by 1 base, with 10 bases of the junction left unmatched. There are 16 residues in the CDR3. Per the germline V gene, CDR1 is SGHNT and CDR2 is YYREEE (reference sequence). CDR3 sequence: CASSLPSGGPSYEQYF. In nucleotides, the CDR3 is TGTGCCAGCAGCCTTCCGAGCGGGGGTCCTTCCTACGAGCAGTACTTC.

The rearrangement uses TRBV10-3 and TRBJ1-2; TRBD1 might be the D (5 bases). Germline assignment: CDR1 ENHRY and CDR2 SYGVKD. V lost 2 bases, J lost 8 bases, and 9 bases lay in between. This CDR3 is built from 12 residues. DNA of the CDR3: TGTGCCATCAGTGAGCCCGGGGGGGGCTACACCTTC. Its protein product is CAISEPGGGYTF.

The CDR3 reads CASSLQTGVGTDTQYF. The CDR3 DNA reads as TGTGCCAGTAGTTTACAGACAGGGGTGGGTACAGATACGCAGTATTTT. The gene calls are TRBV19 and TRBJ2-3; TRBD1 aligns across 8 bases. Germline V lookup: CDR1 LNHDA, CDR2 SQIVND (reference sequence). J gave up 3 bases and V 5 bases, and 10 bases lay outside the gene matches. The CDR3 is made up of 16 amino acids.

The rearrangement links TRBV9 to TRBJ1-1; D not resolved. The length of the CDR3 is 18 residues. Germline V gene lookup returns CDR1 SGDLS and CDR2 YYNGEE. V gave up 0 bases and J gave up 1 base, with 19 bases separating them. CDR3 region: CASSVDPLEPSSNTEAFF. CDR3 bases: TGTGCCAGCAGCGTAGACCCCTTGGAGCCCTCTTCGAACACTGAAGCTTTCTTT.

This clone was detected a few times. The genes are TRBV9 and TRBJ2-7, with D possibly TRBD2 on 6 matching bases. This CDR3 has 14 amino acids. CDR1 SGDLS and CDR2 YYNGEE come from the germline V gene. The V end lost 4 bases, the J end lost 1 base, and 12 bases lay between the germline ends. The CDR3 here is CASSPTGLSYEQYF. The CDR3 DNA is TGTGCCAGCAGCCCCACGGGACTTTCCTACGAGCAGTACTTC.